This TCR beta chain was identified during a study of blood T cell repertoires in COVID-19. About the study: Acute and convalescent COVID-19 samples came from the United States, Italy and Spain.

The CDR3 has 14 residues. V lost 1 base, J lost 4 bases, and 8 bases lay in between. This clone was seen just once. Under the authors' procedure: Reference gene primer amplification gave nucleated cell count estimates. Only in-frame clones appear in the TCRdb table, and some are missing; sequencing was by immunoSEQ multiplex PCR. That table gives V, J and clone size, and the DNA gave D and trimming. The sample consists of 200,000 to 250,000 clones, 70% to 90% of them appearing once. This TCR was recovered from a man aged 25 to 45 who had recovered from COVID-19. The chain employs TRBV23-1 and TRBJ1-3; D gene unclear. TRBV23-1 is an ORF for which the function is uncertain. Sequencing was performed on PBMCs or T cells enriched from blood (not recorded which). CDR3 sequence reads: CASSQLTSGNTIYF. The CDR3 nucleotides are TGCGCCAGCAGTCAATTAACTTCGGGAAACACCATATATTTT.